The entry below describes one TCR beta chain. By 5'RACE with 10-nucleotide random UMIs, the cDNA was made. TCRdb independently ran MiXCR on the 5' RACE reads; one entry per CDR3 protein. The repertoire holds 59,000 or so distinct CDR3 sequences, with roughly 13% as singletons. This entry belongs to a study of neurological immune-mediated disorders. CDR1 is SQVTM and CDR2 is ANQGSEA in the germline V gene. The CDR3 has 13 residues. V lost 4 bases, J lost 1 base, and 10 bases lay in between. This sequence originates from a woman aged 55-75 years with HTLV-1-associated myelopathy (HAM/TSP). J is TRBJ1-1 and V is TRBV29-1; TRBD1 is a possible D gene (5 bases). The specimen was PBMCs. Written as DNA, the CDR3 is TGCAGCGTTGTACCGGGGCAGAACACTGAAGCTTTCTTT. This gives the protein CSVVPGQNTEAFF.